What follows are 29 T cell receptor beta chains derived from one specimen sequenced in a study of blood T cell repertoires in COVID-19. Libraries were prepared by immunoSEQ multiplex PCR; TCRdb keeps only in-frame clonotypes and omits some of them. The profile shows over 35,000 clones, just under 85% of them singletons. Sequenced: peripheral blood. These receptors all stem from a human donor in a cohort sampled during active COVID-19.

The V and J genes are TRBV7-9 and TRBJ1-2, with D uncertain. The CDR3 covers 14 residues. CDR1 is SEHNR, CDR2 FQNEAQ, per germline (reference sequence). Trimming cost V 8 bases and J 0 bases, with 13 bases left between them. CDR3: CASLPSRSNYGYTF. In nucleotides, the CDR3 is TGTGCCAGCCTCCCCTCCAGGTCTAACTATGGCTACACCTTC.

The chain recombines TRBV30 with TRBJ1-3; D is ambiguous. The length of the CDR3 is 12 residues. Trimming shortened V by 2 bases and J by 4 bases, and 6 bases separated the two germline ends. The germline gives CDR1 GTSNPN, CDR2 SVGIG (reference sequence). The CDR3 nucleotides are TGTGCCTGGAGTATAGTAGGAAACACCATATATTTT. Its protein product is CAWSIVGNTIYF.

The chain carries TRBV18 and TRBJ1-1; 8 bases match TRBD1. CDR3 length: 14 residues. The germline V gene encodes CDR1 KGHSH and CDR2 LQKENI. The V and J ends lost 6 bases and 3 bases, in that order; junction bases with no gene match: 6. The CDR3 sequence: CASSLKTGDTEAFF. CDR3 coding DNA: TGTGCCAGCTCCCTAAAGACAGGGGACACTGAAGCTTTCTTT.

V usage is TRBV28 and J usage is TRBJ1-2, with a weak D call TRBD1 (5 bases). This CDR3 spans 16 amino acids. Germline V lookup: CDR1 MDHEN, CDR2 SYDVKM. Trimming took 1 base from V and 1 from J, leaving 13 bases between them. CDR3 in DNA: TGTGCCAGCAGTTTATCAGGGCAGCGCTATAACTATGGCTACACCTTC. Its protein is CASSLSGQRYNYGYTF.

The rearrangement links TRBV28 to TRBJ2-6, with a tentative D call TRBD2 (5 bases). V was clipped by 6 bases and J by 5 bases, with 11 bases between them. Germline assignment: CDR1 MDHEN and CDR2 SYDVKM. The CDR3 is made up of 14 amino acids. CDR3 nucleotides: TGTGCCAGCAGAGACGGGGTAAGGGCCAACGTCCTGACTTTC. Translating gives CASRDGVRANVLTF.

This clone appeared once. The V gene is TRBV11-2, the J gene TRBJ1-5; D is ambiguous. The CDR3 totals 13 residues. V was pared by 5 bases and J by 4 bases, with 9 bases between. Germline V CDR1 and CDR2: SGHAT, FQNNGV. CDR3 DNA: TGTGCCAGCAGCCGAGAACAGAATCAGCCCCAGCATTTT. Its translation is CASSREQNQPQHF.

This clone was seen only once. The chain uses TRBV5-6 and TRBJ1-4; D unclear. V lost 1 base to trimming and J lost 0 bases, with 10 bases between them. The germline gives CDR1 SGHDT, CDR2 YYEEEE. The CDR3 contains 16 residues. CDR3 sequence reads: CASSLTVIATNEKLFF. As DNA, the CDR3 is TGTGCCAGCAGCTTGACAGTAATTGCAACTAATGAAAAACTGTTTTTT.

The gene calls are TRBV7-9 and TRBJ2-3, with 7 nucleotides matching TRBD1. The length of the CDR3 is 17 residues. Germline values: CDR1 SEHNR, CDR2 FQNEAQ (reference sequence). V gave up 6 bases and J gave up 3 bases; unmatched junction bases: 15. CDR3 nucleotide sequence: TGTGCCAGCAGGTCGCCCAATCGACAGGGTTGGACAGATACGCAGTATTTT. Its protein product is CASRSPNRQGWTDTQYF.

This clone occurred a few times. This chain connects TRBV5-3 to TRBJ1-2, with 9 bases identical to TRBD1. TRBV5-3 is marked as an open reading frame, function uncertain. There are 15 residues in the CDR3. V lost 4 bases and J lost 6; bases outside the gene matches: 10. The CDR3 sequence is CARSLFVTGGNGYTF. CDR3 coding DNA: TGTGCCAGAAGCCTGTTCGTGACAGGGGGGAATGGCTACACCTTC.

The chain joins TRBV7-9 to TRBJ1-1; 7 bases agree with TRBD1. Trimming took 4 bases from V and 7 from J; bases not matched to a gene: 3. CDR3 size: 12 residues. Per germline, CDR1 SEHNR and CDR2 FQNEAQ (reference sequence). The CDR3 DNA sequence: TGTGCCAGCAGCTCGACAGGGTTTGAAGCTTTCTTT. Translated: CASSSTGFEAFF.

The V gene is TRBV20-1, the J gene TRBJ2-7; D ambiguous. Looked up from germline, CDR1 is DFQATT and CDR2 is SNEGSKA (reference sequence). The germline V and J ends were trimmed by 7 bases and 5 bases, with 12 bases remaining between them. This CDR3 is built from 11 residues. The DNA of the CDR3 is TGCAGTGTCCGAGCAGGCCACGAGCAGTACTTC. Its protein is CSVRAGHEQYF.

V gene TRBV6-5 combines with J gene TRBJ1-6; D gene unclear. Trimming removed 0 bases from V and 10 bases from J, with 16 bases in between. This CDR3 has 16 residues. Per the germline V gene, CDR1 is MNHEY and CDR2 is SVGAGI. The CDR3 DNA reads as TGTGCCAGCAGTTACTCGAGGTTTCCGGGGAACTCACCCCTCCACTTT. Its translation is CASSYSRFPGNSPLHF.

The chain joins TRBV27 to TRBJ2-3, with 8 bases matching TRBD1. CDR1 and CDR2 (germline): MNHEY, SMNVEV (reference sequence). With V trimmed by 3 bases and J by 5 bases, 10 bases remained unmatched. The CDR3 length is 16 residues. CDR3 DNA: TGTGCCAGCAGTTTCCTCTCAGGGGGCCGTAAAGATACGCAGTATTTT. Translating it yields CASSFLSGGRKDTQYF.

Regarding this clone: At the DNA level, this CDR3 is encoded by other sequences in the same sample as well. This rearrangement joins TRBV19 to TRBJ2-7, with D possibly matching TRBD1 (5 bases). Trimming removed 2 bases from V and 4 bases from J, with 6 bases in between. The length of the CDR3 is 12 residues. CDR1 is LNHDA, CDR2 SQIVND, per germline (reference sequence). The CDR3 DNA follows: TGTGCCAGTAGTATACAGGGATACGAGCAGTACTTC. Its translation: CASSIQGYEQYF.

The CDR3 is CASSQEQTTNYGYTF. For the CDR3, the DNA is TGCGCCAGCAGCCAAGAGCAGACAACTAACTATGGCTACACCTTC. This chain connects TRBV4-3 to TRBJ1-2; D not resolved. CDR1 LGHNA and CDR2 YSLEER come from the germline V gene. This CDR3 has 15 residues. V lost 0 bases to trimming and J lost 0 bases, with 8 bases between them.

In DNA form, the CDR3 reads TGTGCCAGCAGCCCAACCCTTTTTCAGTCCTACGAGCAGTACTTC. The encoded protein is CASSPTLFQSYEQYF. The chain is built from TRBV14 and TRBJ2-7; D not resolved. The CDR3 contains 15 residues. Deletions cut 4 bases from V and 1 base from J, with 14 bases between. Germline loops: CDR1 SGHDN, CDR2 FVKESK.

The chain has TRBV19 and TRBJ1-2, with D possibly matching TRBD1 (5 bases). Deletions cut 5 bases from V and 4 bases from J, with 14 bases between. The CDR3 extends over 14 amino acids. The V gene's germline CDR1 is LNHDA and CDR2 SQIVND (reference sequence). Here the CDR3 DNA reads TGTGCCAGTAGTTTCGGCAGGGCCCGCTATGGCTACACCTTC. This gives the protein CASSFGRARYGYTF.

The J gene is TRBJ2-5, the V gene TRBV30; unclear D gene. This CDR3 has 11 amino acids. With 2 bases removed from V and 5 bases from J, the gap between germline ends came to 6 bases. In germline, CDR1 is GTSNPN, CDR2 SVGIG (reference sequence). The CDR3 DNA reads TGTGCCTGGAGTCACACGGAGACCCAGTACTTC. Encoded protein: CAWSHTETQYF.

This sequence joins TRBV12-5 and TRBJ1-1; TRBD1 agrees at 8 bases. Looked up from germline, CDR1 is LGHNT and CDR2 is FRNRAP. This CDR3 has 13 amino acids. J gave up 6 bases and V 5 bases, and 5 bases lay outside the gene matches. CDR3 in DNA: TGTGCTAGTGGTCCTACGACAGGGGCTGAAGCTTTCTTT. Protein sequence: CASGPTTGAEAFF.

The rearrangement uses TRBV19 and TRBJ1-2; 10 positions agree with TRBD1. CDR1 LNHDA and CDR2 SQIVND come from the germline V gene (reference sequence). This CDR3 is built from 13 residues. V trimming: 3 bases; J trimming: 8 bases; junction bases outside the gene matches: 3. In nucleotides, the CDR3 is TGTGCCAGTAGTATGGGGACAGGGGCCGGCTACACCTTC. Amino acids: CASSMGTGAGYTF.

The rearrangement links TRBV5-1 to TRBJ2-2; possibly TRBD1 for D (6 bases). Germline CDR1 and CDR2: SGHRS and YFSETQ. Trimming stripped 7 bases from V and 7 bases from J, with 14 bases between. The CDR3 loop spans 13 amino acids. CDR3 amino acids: CASGQTLNGELFF. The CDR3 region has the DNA TGCGCCAGCGGACAGACACTTAACGGGGAGCTGTTTTTT.

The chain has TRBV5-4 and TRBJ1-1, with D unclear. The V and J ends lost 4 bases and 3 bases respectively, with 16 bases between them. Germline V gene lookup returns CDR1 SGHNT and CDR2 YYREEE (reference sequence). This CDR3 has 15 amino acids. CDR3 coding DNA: TGTGCCAGCAGCCGGGCAGCGGGTTCGGACACTGAAGCTTTCTTT. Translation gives CASSRAAGSDTEAFF. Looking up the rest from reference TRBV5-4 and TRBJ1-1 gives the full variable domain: ETGVTQSPTHLIKTRGQQVTLRCSSQSGHNTVSWYQQALGQGPQFIFQYYREEENGRGNFPPRFSGLQFPNYSSELNVNALELDDSALYLCASSRAAGSDTEAFFGQGTRLTVV.

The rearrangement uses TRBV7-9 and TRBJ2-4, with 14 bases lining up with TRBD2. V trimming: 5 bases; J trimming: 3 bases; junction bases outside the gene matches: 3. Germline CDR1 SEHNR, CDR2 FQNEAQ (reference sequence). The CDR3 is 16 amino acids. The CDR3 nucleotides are TGTGCCAGCAGCCCGACTAGCGGGGGGGACAAAAACATTCAGTACTTC. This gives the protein CASSPTSGGDKNIQYF.

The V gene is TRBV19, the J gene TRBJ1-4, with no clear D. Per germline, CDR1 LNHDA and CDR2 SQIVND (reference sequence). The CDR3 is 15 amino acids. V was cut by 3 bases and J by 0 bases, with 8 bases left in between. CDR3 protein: CASSMLRSTNEKLFF. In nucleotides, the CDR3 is TGTGCCAGTAGTATGCTACGCTCAACTAATGAAAAACTGTTTTTT.

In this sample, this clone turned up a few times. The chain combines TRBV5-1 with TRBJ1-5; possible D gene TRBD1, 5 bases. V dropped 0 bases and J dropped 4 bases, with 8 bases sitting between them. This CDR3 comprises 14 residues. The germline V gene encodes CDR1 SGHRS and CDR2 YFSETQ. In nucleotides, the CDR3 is TGCGCCAGCAGCTTGGGGGCAGGGAATCAGCCCCAGCATTTT. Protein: CASSLGAGNQPQHF.

DNA of the CDR3: TGTGCCAGCAAACAGGGTGTCGACTATGGCTACACCTTC. This encodes CASKQGVDYGYTF. This chain joins TRBV5-6 and TRBJ1-2, with D maybe TRBD1 (6 bases). The CDR3 contains 13 residues. V lost 6 bases and J 3 bases, leaving 12 bases between the germline ends. Germline lookup yields CDR1 SGHDT and CDR2 YYEEEE.

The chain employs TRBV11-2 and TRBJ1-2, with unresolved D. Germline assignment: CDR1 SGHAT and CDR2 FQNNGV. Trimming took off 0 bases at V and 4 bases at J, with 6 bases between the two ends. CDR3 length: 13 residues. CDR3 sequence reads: CASSLDSSYGYTF. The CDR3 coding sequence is TGTGCCAGCAGCTTAGATAGTAGCTATGGCTACACCTTC.

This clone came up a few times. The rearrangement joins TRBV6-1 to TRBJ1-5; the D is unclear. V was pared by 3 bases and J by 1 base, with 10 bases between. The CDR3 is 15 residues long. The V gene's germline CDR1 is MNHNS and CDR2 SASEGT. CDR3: CASSDGLLSNQPQHF. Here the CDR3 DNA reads TGTGCCAGCAGTGATGGGCTTTTGAGCAATCAGCCCCAGCATTTT.

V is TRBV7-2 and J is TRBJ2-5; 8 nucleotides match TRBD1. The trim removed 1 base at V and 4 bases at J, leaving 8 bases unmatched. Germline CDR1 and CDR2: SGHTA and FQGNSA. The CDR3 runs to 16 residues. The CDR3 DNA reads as TGTGCCAGCAGCTTAGAACCCAGGGGGCTCTTAGAGACCCAGTACTTC. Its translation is CASSLEPRGLLETQYF.